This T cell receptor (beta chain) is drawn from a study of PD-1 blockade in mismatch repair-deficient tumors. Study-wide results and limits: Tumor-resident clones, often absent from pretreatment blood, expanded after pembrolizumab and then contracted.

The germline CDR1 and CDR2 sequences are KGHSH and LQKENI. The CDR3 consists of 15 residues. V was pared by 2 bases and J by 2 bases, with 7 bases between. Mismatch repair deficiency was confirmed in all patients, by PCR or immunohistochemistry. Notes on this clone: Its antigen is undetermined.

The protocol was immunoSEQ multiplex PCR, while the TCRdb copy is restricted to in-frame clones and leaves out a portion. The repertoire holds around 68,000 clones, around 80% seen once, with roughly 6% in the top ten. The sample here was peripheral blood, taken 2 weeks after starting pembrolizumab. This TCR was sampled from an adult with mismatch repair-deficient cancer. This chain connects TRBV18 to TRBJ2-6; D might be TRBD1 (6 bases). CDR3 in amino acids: CASSPGGTGANVLTF. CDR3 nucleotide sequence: TGTGCCAGCTCACCAGGGGGCACTGGGGCCAACGTCCTGACTTTC.